Listed below are T cell receptor beta chains from one sample, sequenced in a study of cytomegalovirus exposure and HLA in healthy donors. TCRdb's copy holds only in-frame clones and misses some; the assay was immunoSEQ multiplex PCR. The profile covers about 170,000 clones, with over 75% appearing a single time and more than 0.75% taken by the ten largest. The sequenced material came from PBMCs. These receptors were obtained from a woman between 50 and 59 years old in good health and CMV-seropositive. The CDR3 runs from the conserved cysteine through the conserved F or W. The D gene is left open where the match is weak. Clone size is stated in some rows and not others, as once, few, many or a class when expanded.

TRBJ2-2 | . | . | TRBV6-1 | CASSTRQVGTGELFF | TGTGCCAGCAGCACCAGACAGGTCGGGACCGGGGAGCTGTTTTTT
TRBJ2-2 | TRBD1 | . | TRBV11-3 | CASRDRDRGDTGELFF | TGTGCCAGCAGGGACAGGGACAGGGGGGACACCGGGGAGCTGTTTTTT
TRBJ2-2 | TRBD2 | . | TRBV27 | CASSALAGVTGELFF | TGTGCCAGCAGCGCCCTAGCGGGGGTAACCGGGGAGCTGTTTTTT
TRBJ1-3 | . | . | TRBV6-5 | CASRGSGNTIYF | TGTGCCAGCCGGGGCTCTGGAAACACCATATATTTT
TRBJ2-3 | TRBD1 | once | TRBV9 | CASTLGQGTDTQYF | TGTGCCAGCACCTTGGGACAGGGCACAGATACGCAGTATTTT
TRBJ2-1 | . | . | TRBV19 | CASSTLLAHEQFF | TGTGCCAGTAGTACCCTACTAGCCCATGAGCAGTTCTTC
TRBJ2-3 | TRBD1 | . | TRBV6-6 | CASSRQGVTDTQYF | TGTGCCAGCAGTAGACAGGGGGTGACAGATACGCAGTATTTT
TRBJ2-4 | . | . | TRBV7-2 | CASSLGGVLNIQYF | TGTGCCAGCAGCTTAGGGGGGGTATTAAACATTCAGTACTTC
TRBJ2-1 | . | . | TRBV13 | CASSPTGHNEQFF | TGTGCCAGCAGTCCTACCGGTCACAATGAGCAGTTCTTC
TRBJ1-5 | TRBD1 | . | TRBV6-1 | CASNQQGANQPQHF | TGTGCCAGCAATCAGCAGGGGGCGAATCAGCCCCAGCATTTT
TRBJ2-5 | TRBD1 | . | TRBV29-1 | CSGRTGQETQYF | TGCAGCGGACGGACAGGACAAGAGACCCAGTACTTC
TRBJ1-4 | . | . | TRBV5-1 | CASSLESGGISEKLFF | TGCGCCAGCAGCTTGGAGTCGGGGGGTATTAGTGAAAAACTGTTTTTT
TRBJ1-2 | . | . | TRBV6-1 | CASKKQGDGGGYTF | TGTGCCAGCAAAAAGCAAGGGGACGGGGGGGGCTACACCTTC
TRBJ2-1 | . | once | TRBV6-5 | CASSSDGMVYNEQFF | TGTGCCAGCAGTTCGGACGGGATGGTCTACAATGAGCAGTTCTTC
TRBJ2-7 | . | . | TRBV15 | CATTSGRDSSYEQYF | TGTGCCACCACCTCGGGCCGGGACTCTTCCTACGAGCAGTACTTC
TRBJ2-3 | TRBD2 | . | TRBV18 | CASSQGAGVRDTQYF | TGTGCCAGCTCACAGGGAGCGGGAGTAAGAGATACGCAGTATTTT
TRBJ2-3 | . | few | TRBV2 | CASSVTDTQYF | TGTGCCAGCAGTGTAACAGATACGCAGTATTTT
TRBJ2-7 | . | few | TRBV29-1 | CSVTSGQPYEQYF | TGCAGCGTCACCAGCGGGCAGCCCTACGAGCAGTACTTC
TRBJ1-5 | . | . | TRBV13 | CASSLGTENQPQHF | TGTGCCAGCAGCTTAGGGACAGAGAATCAGCCCCAGCATTTT
TRBJ1-2 | . | . | TRBV7-8 | CASSLERQGYGYTF | TGTGCCAGCAGCTTAGAGCGCCAGGGCTATGGCTACACCTTC
TRBJ2-1 | . | . | TRBV4-3 | CASSQERGGPYNEQFF | TGCGCCAGCAGCCAAGAACGGGGTGGCCCCTACAATGAGCAGTTCTTC
TRBJ1-1 | . | . | TRBV6-6 | CASTLQGTTEAFF | TGTGCCAGCACTTTACAGGGTACCACTGAAGCTTTCTTT
TRBJ1-3 | . | . | TRBV7-2 | CASSLEQGNTIYF | TGTGCCAGCAGCTTAGAACAGGGAAACACCATATATTTT
TRBJ2-1 | TRBD1 | few | TRBV25-1 | CASSELYQGASNEQFF | TGTGCCAGCAGTGAATTATACCAGGGGGCTAGCAATGAGCAGTTCTTC
TRBJ1-2 | TRBD1 | few | TRBV29-1 | CSVDGQADGYTF | TGCAGCGTTGATGGACAGGCCGATGGCTACACCTTC
TRBJ1-2 | TRBD1 | . | TRBV27 | CASSFTTGDGYTF | TGTGCCAGCAGTTTCACGACAGGGGATGGCTACACCTTC
TRBJ2-1 | . | once | TRBV5-8 | CASTGVSYNEQFF | TGTGCCAGCACCGGGGTGTCCTACAATGAGCAGTTCTTC
TRBJ2-1 | . | . | TRBV2 | CASSQLESEQFF | TGTGCCAGCAGTCAATTAGAAAGTGAGCAGTTCTTC
TRBJ2-4 | . | . | TRBV21-1 | CASSKRWGTPLAKNIQYF | TGTGCCAGCAGCAAAAGATGGGGGACACCCCTAGCCAAAAACATTCAGTACTTC
TRBJ2-5 | TRBD2 | . | TRBV5-8 | CASSRSGGIWETQYF | TGTGCCAGCAGCCGCAGCGGGGGGATTTGGGAGACCCAGTACTTC
TRBJ1-5 | . | . | TRBV5-4 | CASSPNREGQPQHF | TGTGCCAGCAGCCCAAACAGGGAGGGCCAGCCCCAGCATTTT
TRBJ1-3 | . | once | TRBV18 | CASSPTDSLTGNTIYF | TGTGCCAGCTCACCTACCGACAGCTTAACTGGAAACACCATATATTTT
TRBJ1-1 | TRBD1 | . | TRBV19 | CASSGVGTEMNTEAFF | TGTGCCAGTAGTGGGGTGGGGACAGAGATGAACACTGAAGCTTTCTTT
TRBJ1-6 | TRBD1 | . | TRBV25-1 | CASSDWTGPNSPLHF | TGTGCCAGCAGTGACTGGACAGGACCCAATTCACCCCTCCACTTT
TRBJ2-7 | TRBD1 | . | TRBV28 | CASSGQGAGRFYEQYF | TGTGCCAGCAGCGGACAGGGGGCTGGTCGTTTCTACGAGCAGTACTTC
TRBJ1-5 | . | . | TRBV21-1 | CASSKAARGDNQPQHF | TGTGCCAGCAGCAAAGCGGCCAGGGGGGACAATCAGCCCCAGCATTTT